This entry lists 20 T cell receptor beta chains sequenced from one sample in a study of early T cells in non-severe SARS-CoV-2 infection. MiXCR, run by TCRdb on the 5' RACE reads, gives a single entry per CDR3 protein. Among about 42,000 distinct CDR3 sequences listed, less than 8.5% were seen once. Material: whole blood. All receptors derive from an adult who was a healthcare worker with PCR-confirmed SARS-CoV-2 infection or an uninfected control (not recorded which).

The chain couples TRBV20-1 to TRBJ2-1; D unclear. V was trimmed by 2 bases and J by 0 bases, leaving 11 bases between them. The germline V gene has CDR1 DFQATT and CDR2 SNEGSKA (reference sequence). CDR3 length: 15 residues. CDR3 coding DNA: TGCAGTGCTAGACGAGACGCGAGCTCCTACAATGAGCAGTTCTTC. Protein: CSARRDASSYNEQFF.

Ten or more counts support this clonotype. This chain joins TRBV4-1 and TRBJ1-2; D is uncertain. The CDR3 totals 17 residues. The ends were cut back, 5 bases at V and 2 bases at J, with 21 bases in the middle. Looked up from germline, CDR1 is MGHRA and CDR2 is YSYEKL. CDR3 sequence: CASSIHRRSSLNYGYTF. CDR3 nucleotides: TGCGCCAGCAGCATCCATCGGCGTTCCAGCCTGAACTATGGCTACACCTTC.

The V call is TRBV5-1, the J call TRBJ2-6; perhaps TRBD2 as D (5 bases). Trimming removed 4 bases at V and 0 bases at J, with 14 bases between. In germline, CDR1 is SGHRS, CDR2 YFSETQ. This CDR3 is 17 amino acids long. CDR3 sequence: CASSTGIVGSGANVLTF. Here the CDR3 DNA reads TGCGCCAGCAGCACCGGGATAGTGGGCTCTGGGGCCAACGTCCTGACTTTC.

The V call is TRBV6-2 or TRBV6-3, the J call TRBJ2-2; TRBD2 agrees at 7 bases. Germline CDR1 is MNHEY and CDR2 is SVGEGT. The length of the CDR3 is 13 residues. V shed 6 bases, J shed 3 bases, and the junction held 1 base outside the gene matches. The CDR3 coding sequence is TGTGCCAGCAGCGGGGGGTACACCGGGGAGCTGTTTTTT. As protein: CASSGGYTGELFF.

J is TRBJ2-3 and V is TRBV20-1; TRBD1 aligns across 9 bases. With V trimmed by 3 bases and J by 0 bases, 7 bases remained unmatched. Germline V gives CDR1 DFQATT, CDR2 SNEGSKA (reference sequence). The CDR3 length is 16 residues. This CDR3 is CSASPTGTGSTDTQYF. The CDR3 DNA follows: TGCAGTGCTAGCCCCACCGGGACAGGGAGCACAGATACGCAGTATTTT.

The CDR3 coding sequence is TGCGCCAGCAGCTTGGAATCGGGCAATCAGCCCCAGCATTTT. Its translation is CASSLESGNQPQHF. V and J are TRBV5-1 and TRBJ1-5; the D is unclear. Germline CDR1 is SGHRS and CDR2 is YFSETQ. The CDR3 loop spans 14 amino acids. The ends were cut back, 0 bases at V and 2 bases at J, with 6 bases in the middle.

The chain couples TRBV5-6 to TRBJ1-1, with D possibly being TRBD1 (5 bases). The CDR3 totals 14 residues. Germline-derived CDR1 and CDR2 are SGHDT and YYEEEE. V was trimmed by 3 bases and J by 0 bases, leaving 9 bases between them. The CDR3 spells CASSYQGLNTEAFF. CDR3 in DNA: TGTGCCAGCAGCTACCAGGGATTGAACACTGAAGCTTTCTTT.

This chain joins TRBV6-5 and TRBJ2-3, with D possibly matching TRBD2 (6 bases). Trimming removed 8 bases from V and 0 bases from J, with 15 bases in between. This CDR3 has 15 amino acids. In germline, CDR1 is MNHEY, CDR2 SVGAGI. CDR3 DNA: TGTGCCAGCCACGAGTGGAGGGGTAGCACAGATACGCAGTATTTT. This sequence encodes CASHEWRGSTDTQYF.

This clonotype was seen at least ten times. The chain carries TRBV30 and TRBJ2-3; TRBD2 matches 12 bases. There are 15 residues in the CDR3. The germline V gene encodes CDR1 GTSNPN and CDR2 SVGIG (reference sequence). The ends lost 4 bases at V and 5 bases at J; junction bases unmatched: 7. In nucleotides, the CDR3 is TGTGCCTGGACCTTAACTAGCGGGGGGCGAGATACGCAGTATTTT. It translates to CAWTLTSGGRDTQYF.

This clonotype has more than one count but fewer than ten. This rearrangement joins TRBV7-6 to TRBJ2-3; 9 nucleotides agree with TRBD1. Germline V CDR1 and CDR2: SGHVS, FNYEAQ. Trimming cost V 5 bases and J 7 bases; bases outside gene matches: 10. CDR3 length: 15 amino acids. The CDR3 bases are TGTGCCAGCAGCCCGGGGACAGGGAAATCAAATACGCAGTATTTT. This translates into CASSPGTGKSNTQYF. The full variable domain, rest sourced from reference TRBV7-6 and TRBJ2-3, is GAGVSQSPRYKVTKRGQDVALRCDPISGHVSLYWYRQALGQGPEFLTYFNYEAQQDKSGLPNDRFSAERPEGSISTLTIQRTEQRDSAMYRCASSPGTGKSNTQYFGPGTRLTVL.

A few counts support this clonotype. Here the CDR3 reads CASSLAVAGGYNEQFF. As DNA, the CDR3 is TGTGCCAGCAGCTTAGCAGTGGCAGGGGGCTACAATGAGCAGTTCTTC. The gene calls are TRBV7-8 and TRBJ2-1; TRBD1 aligns across 7 bases. CDR1 and CDR2 from the germline V gene are SGHVS and FQNEAQ. The ends lost 0 bases at V and 3 bases at J; junction bases unmatched: 5. The CDR3 is 16 amino acids.

The chain uses TRBV19 and TRBJ1-2, with TRBD1 matching over 7 bases. This CDR3 spans 14 amino acids. Trimming removed 7 bases from V and 3 bases from J; junction bases left unmatched: 8. Germline CDR1 is LNHDA and CDR2 is SQIVND (reference sequence). Here the CDR3 reads CASTPDRLDYGYTF. CDR3 sequence (DNA): TGTGCCAGTACCCCGGACAGGCTTGACTATGGCTACACCTTC.

This clonotype was counted at least ten times. This sequence joins TRBV9 and TRBJ1-2, with TRBD1 matching 8 bases. Per the germline V gene, CDR1 is SGDLS and CDR2 is YYNGEE. CDR3 length: 14 amino acids. V dropped 2 bases and J dropped 5; count of bases not matched to a gene: 5. CDR3: CASSVVQGAYGYTF. As DNA, the CDR3 is TGTGCCAGCAGCGTTGTGCAGGGGGCGTATGGCTACACCTTC.

This clonotype counts as medium-sized. V usage is TRBV13 and J usage is TRBJ1-1; D possibly corresponds to TRBD1 (6 bases). CDR3 length: 14 residues. Germline V gene lookup returns CDR1 PRHDT and CDR2 FYEKMQ (reference sequence). V was pared by 8 bases and J by 6 bases, with 19 bases between. CDR3 nucleotides: TGTGCCAGCGGGTTGGGGGCAGGGGTGTCTGAAGCTTTCTTT. Translated, it gives CASGLGAGVSEAFF.

The chain employs TRBV6-1 and TRBJ1-1; TRBD1 aligns across 7 bases. Germline CDR1 and CDR2: MNHNS and SASEGT. This CDR3 region has 13 residues. Trimming removed 6 bases from V and 4 bases from J; junction bases left unmatched: 5. The CDR3 region has the DNA TGTGCCAGCAGAGGGACAGAGGCCACTGAAGCTTTCTTT. Protein sequence: CASRGTEATEAFF.

This clonotype is classed as medium-sized. The chain is built from TRBV7-9 and TRBJ1-6, with 7 bases fitting TRBD1. The CDR3 has 15 residues. J was trimmed by 10 bases and V by 2 bases; bases with no gene match: 8. CDR1 is SEHNR, CDR2 FQNEAQ, per germline (reference sequence). The chain's CDR3 is CASSLSRGSGSPLHF. CDR3 in DNA: TGTGCCAGCAGCTTATCCAGGGGGTCAGGATCACCCCTCCACTTT. Based on the CDR3 plus reference TRBV7-9 and TRBJ1-6, the full variable domain is DTGVSQNPRHKITKRGQNVTFRCDPISEHNRLYWYRQTLGQGPEFLTYFQNEAQLEKSRLLSDRFSAERPKGSFSTLEIQRTEQGDSAMYLCASSLSRGSGSPLHFGNGTRLTVT.

There are many counts of this clonotype. This chain uses TRBV20-1 with TRBJ1-2, with D possibly TRBD1 on 6 matching bases. V shed 6 bases and J shed 0 bases, with 11 bases lying between them. Per germline, CDR1 DFQATT and CDR2 SNEGSKA (reference sequence). The CDR3 runs 13 residues. The CDR3 coding sequence is TGCAGTGCCCCCTGGACAGCTAACTATGGCTACACCTTC. It translates to CSAPWTANYGYTF.

J is TRBJ2-7 and V is TRBV3-1, with 8 bases fitting TRBD2. From germline, CDR1 is LGHDT and CDR2 YNNKEL (reference sequence). CDR3 length equals 17 residues. With 4 bases clipped from V and 2 bases from J, the junction kept 13 bases outside the gene matches. The CDR3 loop reads CASSLRGGGTTAYEQYF. The CDR3, as DNA: TGTGCCAGCAGCCTCCGGGGGGGAGGGACTACAGCCTACGAGCAGTACTTC.

The V and J genes are TRBV10-2 and TRBJ2-1, with D perhaps matching TRBD1 (5 bases). V lost 4 bases to trimming and J lost 4 bases, with 8 bases between them. Germline CDR1 reads WSHSY; CDR2 reads SAAADI. CDR3 size: 13 residues. The CDR3 loop is CASSGQHYNEQFF. CDR3 DNA sequence: TGCGCCAGCAGTGGACAGCATTACAATGAGCAGTTCTTC.

This clonotype was found a few times. The chain is built from TRBV20-1 and TRBJ2-7; D perhaps matches TRBD2 (7 bases). Looked up from germline, CDR1 is DFQATT and CDR2 is SNEGSKA (reference sequence). This CDR3 has 13 amino acids. The ends were cut back, 6 bases at V and 0 bases at J, with 12 bases in the middle. CDR3 in amino acids: CSATRGGSYEQYF. The CDR3, as DNA: TGCAGTGCAACGAGGGGGGGCTCCTACGAGCAGTACTTC.